Shown below are 21 T cell receptor beta chains from a single sample sequenced in a study of cytomegalovirus exposure and HLA in healthy donors. Vbeta (60) and Jbeta (13) primers were used in the PCR. The data were produced by immunoSEQ multiplex PCR, yet TCRdb's version contains in-frame clones alone and is incomplete. The sample has roughly 160,000 clones; 80% are singletons. Sequenced: PBMCs. The receptors were gathered from a man younger than 45 in good health and CMV-seronegative.

J is TRBJ2-2 and V is TRBV6-5, with D perhaps matching TRBD1 (6 bases). The CDR3 extends over 15 amino acids. V was clipped by 5 bases and J by 3 bases, with 13 bases between them. Germline assignment: CDR1 MNHEY and CDR2 SVGAGI. The CDR3 nucleotides are TGTGCCAGCAGTCCTGGCCAGGGGCACACCGGGGAGCTGTTTTTT. Amino acids: CASSPGQGHTGELFF.

The chain joins TRBV9 to TRBJ2-7; D not resolved. V was trimmed by 1 base and J by 2 bases, leaving 10 bases between them. Germline CDR1 reads SGDLS; CDR2 reads YYNGEE. CDR3 size: 14 residues. This CDR3 is CASSVREPPYEQYF. The DNA of the CDR3 is TGTGCCAGCAGCGTAAGAGAGCCTCCCTACGAGCAGTACTTC.

The CDR3 region has the DNA TGTGCCAGCAGCGTCGGGACAGAGAATGAGCAGTTCTTC. It specifies CASSVGTENEQFF. The V gene is TRBV9, the J gene TRBJ2-1; 7 positions match TRBD1. The germline V gene encodes CDR1 SGDLS and CDR2 YYNGEE. This CDR3 is built from 13 residues. V lost 2 bases and J lost 7; bases outside the gene matches: 3.

This clone was observed a handful of times. The rearrangement joins TRBV9 to TRBJ2-3, with D perhaps matching TRBD2 (5 bases). Looked up from germline, CDR1 is SGDLS and CDR2 is YYNGEE. The germline V and J ends were trimmed by 2 bases and 1 base, with 11 bases remaining between them. The CDR3 runs to 15 residues. The CDR3 DNA reads as TGTGCCAGCAGCGTCGAGGGCCTGGGCACAGATACGCAGTATTTT. Translation: CASSVEGLGTDTQYF.

V is TRBV7-3 and J is TRBJ2-1; 14 bases match TRBD2. This CDR3 region has 16 residues. Germline V CDR1 and CDR2: SGHTA, FQGTGA. The junction had 1 base not matched to a gene; V was cut back by 0 bases and J by 6 bases. CDR3 sequence reads: CASSLTGTSGSNEQFF. The CDR3 region has the DNA TGTGCCAGCAGCTTAACGGGGACTAGCGGGAGCAATGAGCAGTTCTTC. Complete variable domain (other parts from reference TRBV7-3 and TRBJ2-1): GAGVSQTPSNKVTEKGKYVELRCDPISGHTALYWYRQSLGQGPEFLIYFQGTGAADDSGLPNDRFFAVRPEGSVSTLKIQRTERGDSAVYLCASSLTGTSGSNEQFFGPGTRLTVL.

V is TRBV9 and J is TRBJ2-1; 8 bases agree with TRBD1. V shed 4 bases and J 1 base; nucleotides not matched to a gene: 4. CDR3 length: 15 residues. Germline values: CDR1 SGDLS, CDR2 YYNGEE. In nucleotides, the CDR3 is TGTGCCAGCAGCCTGGACAGGGATTCCTACAATGAGCAGTTCTTC. Translating it yields CASSLDRDSYNEQFF.

The CDR3 reads CASTTPGHSQFF. The CDR3 region has the DNA TGTGCCAGCACCACACCGGGACACTCGCAGTTCTTC. The chain joins TRBV28 to TRBJ2-1, with D maybe TRBD1 (6 bases). The ends were cut back, 7 bases at V and 12 bases at J, with 16 bases in the middle. Germline CDR1 is MDHEN and CDR2 is SYDVKM. CDR3 length: 12 amino acids.

J is TRBJ2-7 and V is TRBV14; 7 bases agree with TRBD1. Germline V CDR1 and CDR2: SGHDN, FVKESK. Trimming cost V 0 bases and J 2 bases; bases outside gene matches: 7. This CDR3 comprises 16 residues. The chain's CDR3 is CASSQEEWDSAYEQYF. CDR3 in DNA: TGTGCCAGCAGCCAAGAAGAATGGGACAGCGCCTACGAGCAGTACTTC.

The gene calls are TRBV27 and TRBJ2-1; 7 nucleotides match TRBD1. The CDR3 is made up of 13 amino acids. J lost 6 bases, V lost 8 bases, and 7 bases had no gene match. Germline loops: CDR1 MNHEY, CDR2 SMNVEV (reference sequence). The CDR3 nucleotides are TGTGCCAGCGCCGGGGCAGGGGGCAATGAGCAGTTCTTC. It translates to CASAGAGGNEQFF.

The chain employs TRBV11-3 and TRBJ2-7; tentatively, D is TRBD2 (7 bases). V lost 5 bases and J 2 bases, leaving 16 bases between the germline ends. Germline V CDR1 and CDR2: SGHNT, YENEEA. CDR3 length: 15 residues. CDR3 loop: CASSPGASGAYEQYF. DNA for the CDR3: TGTGCCAGCAGCCCGGGGGCTAGCGGAGCCTACGAGCAGTACTTC.

For the CDR3, the DNA is TGTGCCAGCAGTTTAGCAGGGTCTGGGCAGTTCTTC. Amino acids: CASSLAGSGQFF. The chain combines TRBV28 with TRBJ2-1, with D possibly being TRBD1 (5 bases). The length of the CDR3 is 12 residues. In germline, CDR1 is MDHEN, CDR2 SYDVKM. Deletions cut 2 bases from V and 12 bases from J, with 11 bases between.

This rearrangement joins TRBV14 to TRBJ1-1, with 11 nucleotides matching TRBD1. Germline-derived CDR1 and CDR2 are SGHDN and FVKESK. The CDR3 extends over 16 amino acids. V was clipped by 4 bases and J by 2 bases; unmatched bases: 6. DNA for the CDR3: TGTGCCAGCAGCCTCAGGACAGGGGGCCCAAACACTGAAGCTTTCTTT. This sequence encodes CASSLRTGGPNTEAFF.

The V and J genes are TRBV30 and TRBJ2-7, with D possibly matching TRBD2 (5 bases). V was shortened by 5 bases and J by 6 bases, with 20 bases between the two germline ends. The CDR3 runs 14 residues. Germline-derived CDR1 and CDR2 are GTSNPN and SVGIG (reference sequence). This chain's CDR3 is CAWDRAQDFVEQYF. The CDR3, as DNA: TGTGCCTGGGACCGGGCCCAGGACTTCGTCGAGCAGTACTTC.

V is TRBV5-1 and J is TRBJ2-7; 10 bases fit TRBD1. CDR1 and CDR2 (germline): SGHRS, YFSETQ. Germline trimming cut 4 bases from V and 3 bases from J; bases unmatched to any gene: 7. The CDR3 loop spans 15 amino acids. DNA for the CDR3: TGCGCCAGCAGCCCGAGGGGGACAGGGGTCTACGAGCAGTACTTC. It is translated as CASSPRGTGVYEQYF.

V gene TRBV10-3 combines with J gene TRBJ1-4, with unresolved D. The length of the CDR3 is 15 residues. In germline, CDR1 is ENHRY, CDR2 SYGVKD. Deletions cut 2 bases from V and 6 bases from J, with 13 bases between. The CDR3 DNA reads as TGTGCCATCAGTGAGCGGTCTGGGAGTGATGAAAAACTGTTTTTT. It encodes CAISERSGSDEKLFF.

The chain has TRBV28 and TRBJ2-4; 9 bases match TRBD1. This CDR3 comprises 17 residues. Germline loops: CDR1 MDHEN, CDR2 SYDVKM. The V gene end was trimmed by 5 bases and the J gene end by 6 bases; junction bases not matched to a gene: 14. CDR3 nucleotides: TGTGCCAGCAGTGCCCCCCGGGACAGGGCACCCCCAAACATTCAGTACTTC. Protein sequence: CASSAPRDRAPPNIQYF. The whole variable domain, remainder taken from reference TRBV28 and TRBJ2-4, is DVKVTQSSRYLVKRTGEKVFLECVQDMDHENMFWYRQDPGLGLRLIYFSYDVKMKEKGDIPEGYSVSREKKERFSLILESASTNQTSMYLCASSAPRDRAPPNIQYFGAGTRLSVL.

J is TRBJ2-1 and V is TRBV6-1, with a possible D match to TRBD2 (6 bases). Germline lookup yields CDR1 MNHNS and CDR2 SASEGT. The germline V and J ends were trimmed by 6 bases and 6 bases, with 18 bases remaining between them. The CDR3 sequence is 15 residues long. The CDR3 loop reads CASRRTQTSPNEQFF. The CDR3 DNA sequence: TGTGCCAGCAGGCGTACCCAAACTAGCCCCAATGAGCAGTTCTTC.

The chain combines TRBV28 with TRBJ2-5; 9 bases align to TRBD2. The J call could be wrong; TRBJ2-7 is a better fit for the DNA end. The CDR3 totals 15 residues. The germline V gene has CDR1 MDHEN and CDR2 SYDVKM. The CDR3 bases are TGTGCCAGCATAACAGCGGGAGGCGGTTACTACGAGCAGTACTTC. This gives the protein CASITAGGGYYEQYF.

The rearrangement uses TRBV11-2 and TRBJ2-7; 9 positions match TRBD1. Germline CDR1 reads SGHAT; CDR2 reads FQNNGV. The CDR3 sequence is 16 residues long. After removal of 4 bases from V and 5 bases from J, the junction contained 12 bases not matched to a gene. CDR3 DNA sequence: TGTGCCAGCAGCTCACCGGGACAGGGCGGCATCCACGAGCAGTACTTC. This encodes CASSSPGQGGIHEQYF. Full variable domain (missing parts from reference TRBV11-2 and TRBJ2-7): EAGVAQSPRYKIIEKRQSVAFWCNPISGHATLYWYQQILGQGPKLLIQFQNNGVVDDSQLPKDRFSAERLKGVDSTLKIQPAKLEDSAVYLCASSSPGQGGIHEQYFGPGTRLTVT.

The chain has TRBV28 and TRBJ2-5, with D possibly TRBD1 on 5 matching bases. CDR3 length: 12 residues. Germline V gene sequence: CDR1 MDHEN, CDR2 SYDVKM. Between the trimmed V and J ends, which lost 6 bases and 5 bases, there was a span of 10 bases. The CDR3 reads CASRASGETQYF. As DNA, the CDR3 is TGTGCCAGCAGAGCTTCAGGGGAGACCCAGTACTTC.

This clone was seen once. The chain links TRBV21-1 to TRBJ1-4; the table gives TRBD1 as D, unverified against the DNA. TRBV21-1 is marked as a pseudogene. This CDR3 region has 15 residues. The CDR3 reads CASSKFARGKGPLFF. DNA for the CDR3: TGTGCCAGCAGCAAATTCGCCAGGGGCAAAGGTCCCCTGTTTTTT.